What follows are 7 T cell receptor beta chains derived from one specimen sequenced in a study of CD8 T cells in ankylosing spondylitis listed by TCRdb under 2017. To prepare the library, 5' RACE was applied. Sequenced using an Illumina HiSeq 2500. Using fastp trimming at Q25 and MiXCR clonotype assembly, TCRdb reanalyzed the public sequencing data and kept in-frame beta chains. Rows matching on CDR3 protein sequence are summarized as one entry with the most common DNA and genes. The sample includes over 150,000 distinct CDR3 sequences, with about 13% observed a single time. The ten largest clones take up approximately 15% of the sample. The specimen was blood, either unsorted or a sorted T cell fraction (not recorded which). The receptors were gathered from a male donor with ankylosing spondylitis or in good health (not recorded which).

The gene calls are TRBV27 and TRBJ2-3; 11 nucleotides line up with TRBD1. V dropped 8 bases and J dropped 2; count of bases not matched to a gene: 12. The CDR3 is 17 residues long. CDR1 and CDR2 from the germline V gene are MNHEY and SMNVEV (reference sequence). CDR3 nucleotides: TGTGCCAGCGGTGGGTGGGACAGGGGGAAGAACACAGATACGCAGTATTTT. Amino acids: CASGGWDRGKNTDTQYF.

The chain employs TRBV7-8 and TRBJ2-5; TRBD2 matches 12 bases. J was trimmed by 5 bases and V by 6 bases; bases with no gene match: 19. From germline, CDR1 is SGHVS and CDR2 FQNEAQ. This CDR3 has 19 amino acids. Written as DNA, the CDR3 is TGTGCCAGCAGATACCCTCAGGGTCTAGCGGGGGGGGTTTCGGAGACCCAGTACTTC. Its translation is CASRYPQGLAGGVSETQYF. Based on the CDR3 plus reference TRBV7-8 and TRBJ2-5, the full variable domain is GAGVSQSPRYKVAKRGQDVALRCDPISGHVSLFWYQQALGQGPEFLTYFQNEAQLDKSGLPSDRFFAERPEGSVSTLKIQRTQQEDSAVYLCASRYPQGLAGGVSETQYFGPGTRLLVL.

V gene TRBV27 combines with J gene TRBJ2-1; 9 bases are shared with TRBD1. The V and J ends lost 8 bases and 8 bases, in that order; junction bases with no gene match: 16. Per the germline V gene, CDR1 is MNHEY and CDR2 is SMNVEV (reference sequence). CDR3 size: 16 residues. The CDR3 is CASRKSGTGMIDEQFF. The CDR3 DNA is TGTGCCAGCCGGAAATCCGGGACAGGGATGATCGATGAGCAGTTCTTC.

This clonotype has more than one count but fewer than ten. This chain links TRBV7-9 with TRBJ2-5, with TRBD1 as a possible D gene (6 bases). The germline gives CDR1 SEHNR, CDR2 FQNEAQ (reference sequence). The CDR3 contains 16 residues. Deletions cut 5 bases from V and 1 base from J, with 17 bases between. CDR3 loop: CASSPAAGEPQETQYF. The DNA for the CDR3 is TGTGCCAGCAGCCCCGCGGCAGGGGAACCCCAAGAGACCCAGTACTTC.

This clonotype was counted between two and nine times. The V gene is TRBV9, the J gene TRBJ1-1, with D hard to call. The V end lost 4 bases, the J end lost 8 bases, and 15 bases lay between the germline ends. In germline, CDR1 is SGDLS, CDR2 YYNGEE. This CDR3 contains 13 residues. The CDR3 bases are TGTGCCAGCAGCCCCACGGCGGGATTGGAAGCTTTCTTT. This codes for CASSPTAGLEAFF.

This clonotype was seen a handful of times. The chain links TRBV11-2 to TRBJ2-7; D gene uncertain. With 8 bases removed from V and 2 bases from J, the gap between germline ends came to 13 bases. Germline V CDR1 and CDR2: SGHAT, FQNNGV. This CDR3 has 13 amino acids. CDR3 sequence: CASHRYSTYEQYF. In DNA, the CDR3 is TGTGCCAGCCACCGGTACTCAACCTACGAGCAGTACTTC.

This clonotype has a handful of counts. CDR3 protein: CASSKEASRVGTQYF. The CDR3 bases are TGTGCCAGCAGTAAGGAAGCGTCCCGGGTTGGTACGCAGTATTTT. The chain combines TRBV12-3 or TRBV12-4 with TRBJ2-3; D not resolved. This CDR3 spans 15 amino acids. Trimming left V 5 bases short and J 8 bases short, with 20 bases between.